This T cell receptor beta chain was sequenced for a study of identifying expanded T cells in peripheral blood. Using immunoSEQ multiplex PCR, the repertoire was profiled, and TCRdb retains in-frame clones only, with some absent. Of 50,000 to 70,000 clones detected, around 87% appear once; the ten largest clones hold approximately 4.7%. The CDR3 length is 16 residues. V dropped 6 bases and J dropped 2 bases, with 20 bases sitting between them. CDR1 and CDR2 (germline): MNHNY, SVGAGI (reference sequence). V is TRBV6-6 and J is TRBJ2-7; D possibly corresponds to TRBD1 (5 bases). Sequenced sample: blood. The source of this sequence is a person between 18 and 69 years old in good health. DNA of the CDR3: TGTGCCAGCAGCCCCCCTCCGGACAAACTCACCTACGAGCAGTACTTC. This gives the protein CASSPPPDKLTYEQYF.